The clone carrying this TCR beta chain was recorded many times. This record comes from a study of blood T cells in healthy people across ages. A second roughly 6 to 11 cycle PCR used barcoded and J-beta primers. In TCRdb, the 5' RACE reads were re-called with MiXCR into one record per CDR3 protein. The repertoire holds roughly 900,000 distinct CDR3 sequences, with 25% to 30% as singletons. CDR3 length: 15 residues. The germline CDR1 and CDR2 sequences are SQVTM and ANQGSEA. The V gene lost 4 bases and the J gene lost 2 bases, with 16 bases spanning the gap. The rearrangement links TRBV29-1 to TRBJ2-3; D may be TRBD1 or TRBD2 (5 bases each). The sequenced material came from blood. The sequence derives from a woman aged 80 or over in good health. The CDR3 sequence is CSVVRGSHSTDTQYF. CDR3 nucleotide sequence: TGCAGCGTTGTGAGGGGATCGCATTCCACAGATACGCAGTATTTT.